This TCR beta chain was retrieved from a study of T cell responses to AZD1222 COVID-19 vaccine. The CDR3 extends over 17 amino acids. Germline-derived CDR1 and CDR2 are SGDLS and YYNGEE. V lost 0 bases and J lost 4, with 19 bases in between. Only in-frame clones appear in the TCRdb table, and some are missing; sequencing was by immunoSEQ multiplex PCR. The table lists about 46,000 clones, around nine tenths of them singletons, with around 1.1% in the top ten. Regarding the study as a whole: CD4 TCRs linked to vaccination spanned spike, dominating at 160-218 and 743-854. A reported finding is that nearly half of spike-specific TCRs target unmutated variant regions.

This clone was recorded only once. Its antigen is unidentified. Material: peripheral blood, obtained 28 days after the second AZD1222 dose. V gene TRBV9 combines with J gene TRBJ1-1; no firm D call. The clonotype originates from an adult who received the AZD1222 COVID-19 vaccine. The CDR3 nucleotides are TGTGCCAGCAGCGTAGGGTCACCAACTTGGCCCGCCACTGAAGCTTTCTTT. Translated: CASSVGSPTWPATEAFF.